This T cell receptor (beta chain) was profiled in a study of T-cell memory formation after mild COVID-19. Study context: Clusters were largely donor specific.

Study-wide results and limits: Clones shrinking between day 15 and 85 showed a balanced CD4/CD8 split, and those that grew later tilted toward CD4+.

V shed 8 bases and J shed 2 bases, with 16 bases lying between them. The CDR3 sequence is 14 residues long. This clonotype was seen only a few times. Its specificity is not known. It was 5'RACE with constant-segment primers that produced the TCR alpha and TCR beta cDNA libraries, which carried sample barcodes and UMIs. MiXCR, run by TCRdb on the 5' RACE reads, gives a single entry per CDR3 protein. The repertoire includes 200,000 or so distinct CDR3 sequences, roughly 17% of them detected once, and roughly 2.1% sits in the top ten. The receptor was isolated from an adult woman who had mild COVID-19 (a few samples of this study predate the infection). Cell type and time point are not known. Material for sequencing was PBMCs or a T cell subset sorted from them (not recorded which). The gene calls are TRBV12-3 or TRBV12-4 and TRBJ2-7; TRBD1 might be the D (5 bases). DNA for the CDR3: TGTGCCAGCCAAAGGGGTTTGCAAGCCTACGAGCAGTACTTC. Amino acid sequence: CASQRGLQAYEQYF.